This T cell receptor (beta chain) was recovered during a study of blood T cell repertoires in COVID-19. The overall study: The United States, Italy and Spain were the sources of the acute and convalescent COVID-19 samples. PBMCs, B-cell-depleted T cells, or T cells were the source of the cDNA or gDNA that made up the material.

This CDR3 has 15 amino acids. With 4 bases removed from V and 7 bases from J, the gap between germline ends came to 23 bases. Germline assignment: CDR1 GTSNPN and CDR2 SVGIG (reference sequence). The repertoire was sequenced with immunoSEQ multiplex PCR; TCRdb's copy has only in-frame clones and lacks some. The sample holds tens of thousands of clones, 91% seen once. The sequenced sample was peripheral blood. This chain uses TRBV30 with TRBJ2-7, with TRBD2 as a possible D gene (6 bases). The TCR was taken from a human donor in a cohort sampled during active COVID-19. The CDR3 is CAWIPRGGAPWEQYF. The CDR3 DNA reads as TGTGCCTGGATCCCAAGGGGAGGCGCGCCGTGGGAGCAGTACTTC.